This T cell receptor (beta chain) emerged from a study of blood T cell repertoires in COVID-19. Turning to the study itself: Samples of COVID-19 (acute and convalescent) were obtained from the United States, Italy and Spain. T cells, B-cell-depleted T cells, or PBMCs provided the cDNA or gDNA that served as material.

Trimming pared 3 bases from V and 6 bases from J, leaving 8 bases between. The CDR3 spans 12 residues. Germline assignment: CDR1 GTSNPN and CDR2 SVGIG (reference sequence). Original methodology: Counts of nucleated cells, estimated from reference gene primer amplification, were obtained. Using immunoSEQ multiplex PCR, the repertoire was profiled, and TCRdb retains in-frame clones only, with some absent. Clone size and V and J calls were adopted from that table, with D and trimming inferred from the DNA. The profile shows approximately 240,000 clones, around 80% of them singletons. The chain recombines TRBV30 with TRBJ2-2; possible D gene TRBD1, 6 bases. This TCR was sampled from a woman older than 75 with active or convalescent COVID-19. Sequenced input: peripheral blood. The CDR3 DNA reads TGTGCCTGGAGCGCAGGGGCCGGGGAGCTGTTTTTT. This encodes CAWSAGAGELFF. Filled out from reference TRBV30 and TRBJ2-2, the complete variable domain reads SQTIHQWPATLVQPVGSPLSLECTVEGTSNPNLYWYRQAAGRGLQLLFYSVGIGQISSEVPQNLSASRPQDRQFILSSKKLLLSDSGFYLCAWSAGAGELFFGEGSRLTVL.